This T cell receptor (beta chain) was documented in a study of blood T cells in healthy people across ages. CDR1 is MDHEN and CDR2 is SYDVKM in the germline V gene. CDR3 size: 15 residues. The V and J ends lost 5 bases and 3 bases respectively, with 16 bases between them. Then a second PCR, running about 6 to 12 cycles, was carried out with a sample-barcoded 5' primer and a J-beta primer mix. MiXCR, applied by TCRdb to the 5' RACE reads, yields one record per CDR3 protein. The sample holds about 780,000 distinct CDR3 sequences, 20% to 30% seen once. Separately, the same data were catalogued under a study of T cells of mothers and their children.

The source material was blood. This receptor was obtained from a boy aged 5-17 years in good health. The V and J genes are TRBV28 and TRBJ2-5, with D hard to call. CDR3 loop: CASSPPSDEKETQYF. The CDR3 DNA follows: TGTGCCAGCAGTCCCCCCTCGGACGAGAAAGAGACCCAGTACTTC.